The TCR beta chain under discussion was sequenced for a study of blood T cell repertoires in COVID-19. This clone was seen only once. Study members were between about 18 and 89 years old and lived in 24 US regions. The CDR3 spans 13 residues. Per the germline V gene, CDR1 is SEHNR and CDR2 is FQNEAQ (reference sequence). The germline V and J ends were trimmed by 5 bases and 4 bases, with 11 bases remaining between them. Clones were read by immunoSEQ multiplex PCR, and TCRdb kept only the in-frame ones, dropping some. This table holds about 190,000 clones, 65% to 85% found once. The rearrangement joins TRBV7-9 to TRBJ1-1; D is uncertain. The specimen sequenced was PBMCs or T cells enriched from blood (not recorded which). The receptor comes from a woman younger than 45 who had been exposed to COVID-19. The CDR3 loop is CASSLGEFTEAFF. The DNA for the CDR3 is TGTGCCAGCAGCCTCGGGGAGTTCACTGAAGCTTTCTTT.